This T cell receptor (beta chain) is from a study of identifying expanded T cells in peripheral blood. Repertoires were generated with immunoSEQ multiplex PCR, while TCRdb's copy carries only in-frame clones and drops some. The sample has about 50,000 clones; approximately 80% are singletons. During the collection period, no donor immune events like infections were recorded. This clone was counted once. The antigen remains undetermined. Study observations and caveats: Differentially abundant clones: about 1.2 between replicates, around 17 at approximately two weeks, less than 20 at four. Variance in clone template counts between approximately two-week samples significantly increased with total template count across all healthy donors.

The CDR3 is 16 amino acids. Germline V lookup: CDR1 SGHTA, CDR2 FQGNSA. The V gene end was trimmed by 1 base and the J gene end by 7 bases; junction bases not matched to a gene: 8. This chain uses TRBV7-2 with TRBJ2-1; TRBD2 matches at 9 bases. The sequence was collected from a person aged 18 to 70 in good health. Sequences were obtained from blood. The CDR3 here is CASSLGRLAGRNEQFF. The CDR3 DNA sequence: TGTGCCAGCAGCTTAGGGAGGCTAGCGGGGAGAAATGAGCAGTTCTTC.